The 32 T cell receptor beta chains given below trace back to one sample, sequenced in a study of early T cells in non-severe SARS-CoV-2 infection. TCRdb re-called the 5' RACE reads with MiXCR, one entry per CDR3 protein. This sample has approximately 110,000 distinct CDR3 sequences, with approximately 15% found just once. The sequencing sample was made of whole blood. These receptors were collected from an adult who was a healthcare worker with PCR-confirmed SARS-CoV-2 infection or an uninfected control (not recorded which).

The chain carries TRBV6-5 and TRBJ2-5; 8 nucleotides align to TRBD2. Germline loops: CDR1 MNHEY, CDR2 SVGAGI. The CDR3 contains 15 residues. Germline trimming cut 1 base from V and 1 base from J; bases unmatched to any gene: 2. Written as DNA, the CDR3 is TGTGCCAGCAGTTACTGGCGGGGGGCCCAAGAGACCCAGTACTTC. Amino acid sequence: CASSYWRGAQETQYF.

A few counts support this clonotype. V gene TRBV29-1 combines with J gene TRBJ1-1; 12 bases line up with TRBD1. CDR3 length: 13 amino acids. The V and J ends lost 6 bases and 5 bases, in that order; junction bases with no gene match: 4. The germline V gene has CDR1 SQVTM and CDR2 ANQGSEA. The CDR3 loop reads CSVEGQGATEAFF. The CDR3, as DNA: TGCAGCGTCGAGGGACAGGGGGCGACTGAAGCTTTCTTT.

The chain joins TRBV7-9 to TRBJ2-1, with a weak D call TRBD2 (5 bases). The CDR3 has 14 amino acids. V was trimmed by 3 bases and J by 2 bases, leaving 8 bases between them. Germline V gene sequence: CDR1 SEHNR, CDR2 FQNEAQ (reference sequence). The CDR3 DNA is TGTGCCAGCAGCTTCCGGGGAACCTACAATGAGCAGTTCTTC. It is translated as CASSFRGTYNEQFF.

This clonotype appeared many times. This rearrangement joins TRBV5-1 to TRBJ2-3; D not certain. The CDR3 runs to 14 residues. The germline gives CDR1 SGHRS, CDR2 YFSETQ. V shed 0 bases and J shed 2 bases, with 7 bases lying between them. DNA for the CDR3: TGCGCCAGCAGCTTGGTAAACCCCACAGATACGCAGTATTTT. It encodes CASSLVNPTDTQYF.

The CDR3 region has the DNA TGTGCCAGCAGTCGACAGGTGAATTCACCCCTCCACTTT. Protein product: CASSRQVNSPLHF. This chain uses TRBV12-3 or TRBV12-4 with TRBJ1-6; the D gene is possibly TRBD1 (6 bases). Deletions cut 5 bases from V and 7 bases from J, with 9 bases between. This CDR3 region has 13 residues.

The CDR3 here is CASSLNRASGNTIYF. The CDR3 nucleotides read TGTGCCAGCAGTTTGAACAGGGCCTCTGGAAACACCATATATTTT. The chain uses TRBV27 and TRBJ1-3; perhaps TRBD1 as D (6 bases). Germline assignment: CDR1 MNHEY and CDR2 SMNVEV (reference sequence). V shed 3 bases and J shed 0 bases, with 9 bases lying between them. This CDR3 region has 15 residues.

In this sample, this clonotype turned up a few times. The chain employs TRBV7-8 and TRBJ2-7, with TRBD1 identical over 8 bases. The length of the CDR3 is 15 residues. Germline lookup yields CDR1 SGHVS and CDR2 FQNEAQ. Trimming took 5 bases from V and 2 from J; bases not matched to a gene: 8. CDR3 sequence: CASSPPDRATYEQYF. The DNA for the CDR3 is TGTGCCAGCAGCCCCCCGGACAGGGCGACCTACGAGCAGTACTTC.

The chain joins TRBV5-1 to TRBJ2-2; TRBD2 matches 7 bases. V lost 4 bases to trimming and J lost 7 bases; unmatched junction nucleotides: 1. The CDR3 contains 12 residues. The germline CDR1 and CDR2 sequences are SGHRS and YFSETQ. CDR3 bases: TGCGCCAGCAGCGTAGCGGGCGGGGAGCTGTTTTTT. It encodes CASSVAGGELFF. The whole variable domain, remainder taken from reference TRBV5-1 and TRBJ2-2, is KAGVTQTPRYLIKTRGQQVTLSCSPISGHRSVSWYQQTPGQGLQFLFEYFSETQRNKGNFPGRFSGRQFSNSRSEMNVSTLELGDSALYLCASSVAGGELFFGEGSRLTVL.

J is TRBJ2-1 and V is TRBV18; 9 bases agree with TRBD2. CDR3 length: 12 amino acids. V was clipped by 6 bases and J by 10 bases; unmatched bases: 4. Germline loops: CDR1 KGHSH, CDR2 LQKENI. The CDR3 spells CASSRLAGEQFF. In DNA, the CDR3 is TGTGCCAGCTCCCGTCTAGCGGGGGAGCAGTTCTTC. The full variable domain, its missing parts supplied by reference TRBV18 and TRBJ2-1, is NAGVMQNPRHLVRRRGQEARLRCSPMKGHSHVYWYRQLPEEGLKFMVYLQKENIIDESGMPKERFSAEFPKEGPSILRIQQVVRGDSAAYFCASSRLAGEQFFGPGTRLTVL.

This clonotype appeared a few times. The J gene is TRBJ1-1, the V gene TRBV5-8; possible D gene TRBD1, 6 bases. This CDR3 has 13 residues. Looked up from germline, CDR1 is SGHTS and CDR2 is YDEGEE. V was trimmed by 2 bases and J by 5 bases, leaving 10 bases between them. CDR3 protein: CASSLQGLTEAFF. CDR3 coding DNA: TGTGCCAGCAGCTTACAGGGTCTAACTGAAGCTTTCTTT. The complete variable domain, with remaining parts taken from reference TRBV5-8 and TRBJ1-1, reads EAGVTQSPTHLIKTRGQQATLRCSPISGHTSVYWYQQALGLGLQFLLWYDEGEERNRGNFPPRFSGRQFPNYSSELNVNALELEDSALYLCASSLQGLTEAFFGQGTRLTVV.

This rearrangement joins TRBV18 to TRBJ2-7; the match to TRBD1 covers 8 bases. Germline lookup yields CDR1 KGHSH and CDR2 LQKENI. The V segment lost 3 bases and the J segment 2 bases; nucleotides outside the gene matches: 6. The CDR3 extends over 15 amino acids. This CDR3 is CASSPGTGGPYEQYF. For the CDR3, the DNA is TGTGCCAGCTCACCCGGAACAGGGGGTCCCTACGAGCAGTACTTC. The variable domain in full, completed from reference TRBV18 and TRBJ2-7, reads NAGVMQNPRHLVRRRGQEARLRCSPMKGHSHVYWYRQLPEEGLKFMVYLQKENIIDESGMPKERFSAEFPKEGPSILRIQQVVRGDSAAYFCASSPGTGGPYEQYFGPGTRLTVT.

This clonotype was picked up one time. The rearrangement joins TRBV27 to TRBJ1-1, with D unresolved. Germline CDR1 is MNHEY and CDR2 is SMNVEV (reference sequence). CDR3 length: 13 amino acids. Between the trimmed V and J ends, which lost 0 bases and 8 bases, there was a span of 10 bases. DNA for the CDR3: TGTGCCAGCAGTTTATCCCGACGGAGAGAAGCTTTCTTT. Encoded protein: CASSLSRRREAFF.

This clonotype was observed a handful of times. This chain uses TRBV12-3 or TRBV12-4 with TRBJ1-2, with TRBD1 identical over 8 bases. The CDR3 covers 12 residues. Trimming removed 5 bases from V and 5 bases from J; junction bases left unmatched: 1. CDR3: CASSTGGYGYTF. CDR3 coding DNA: TGTGCCAGCAGTACAGGGGGGTATGGCTACACCTTC.

The chain uses TRBV12-3 or TRBV12-4 and TRBJ2-4; D might be TRBD1 (5 bases). V was pared by 3 bases and J by 0 bases, with 9 bases between. The CDR3 is 15 amino acids. CDR3 DNA sequence: TGTGCCAGCAGTTTTGGACAAATAGCCAAAAACATTCAGTACTTC. Protein product: CASSFGQIAKNIQYF.

J is TRBJ2-4 and V is TRBV2, with 9 positions matching TRBD1. Losses at the gene ends were 6 bases for V and 3 bases for J; bases not matched to a gene: 9. This CDR3 has 16 amino acids. Per germline, CDR1 SNHLY and CDR2 FYNNEI. CDR3 residues: CASRIDRGVNKNIQYF. The CDR3 DNA reads TGTGCCAGCAGAATAGACAGGGGGGTGAACAAAAACATTCAGTACTTC.

In this sample, this clonotype turned up many times. This rearrangement joins TRBV11-2 to TRBJ2-1, with D maybe TRBD2 (5 bases). The V end lost 6 bases, the J end lost 9 bases, and 15 bases lay between the germline ends. Per the germline V gene, CDR1 is SGHAT and CDR2 is FQNNGV. The CDR3 has 13 residues. This CDR3 is CASRQPPAGEQFF. The CDR3 DNA sequence: TGTGCCAGCAGGCAACCCCCGGCGGGTGAGCAGTTCTTC.

The sample holds a few counts of this clonotype. V usage is TRBV7-8 and J usage is TRBJ2-5; 10 bases agree with TRBD1. CDR1 and CDR2 from the germline V gene are SGHVS and FQNEAQ. The J segment lost 2 bases and the V segment lost 4 bases, leaving 7 bases of the junction unmatched. CDR3 length: 16 residues. CDR3 protein: CASSSRDRGFQETQYF. Here the CDR3 DNA reads TGTGCCAGCAGCTCCCGGGACAGGGGCTTTCAAGAGACCCAGTACTTC.

In the case of this clonotype: Relative to the germline gene, one junction end is altered; a read error may explain this. The chain joins TRBV6-2 or TRBV6-3 to TRBJ2-3, with D possibly TRBD1 on 6 matching bases. Germline V CDR1 and CDR2: MNHEY, SVGEGT. CDR3 length: 11 amino acids. Written as DNA, the CDR3 is TGTGCCAGCAGTGGCTACAGGGCGCAATATTTT. This encodes CASSGYRAQYF.

The chain employs TRBV7-3 and TRBJ2-5, with 8 positions matching TRBD2. J lost 5 bases, V lost 5 bases, and 7 bases had no gene match. The CDR3 contains 14 residues. CDR1 and CDR2 (germline): SGHTA, FQGTGA. For the CDR3, the DNA is TGTGCCAGCAGCCAAGGACTAGCCGCTGAGACCCAGTACTTC. It yields the protein CASSQGLAAETQYF.

The chain carries TRBV7-2 and TRBJ2-5; D could derive from TRBD1 or TRBD2 (5 bases each). Trimming took off 1 base at V and 5 bases at J, with 20 bases between the two ends. From germline, CDR1 is SGHTA and CDR2 FQGNSA. This CDR3 contains 17 residues. DNA of the CDR3: TGTGCCAGCAGCTTAGGGCGGGCAGGGAGCGGTCAGGAGACCCAGTACTTC. It translates to CASSLGRAGSGQETQYF.

For this clonotype: A much larger clone lies one base from this, so it may be a read error. The chain couples TRBV9 to TRBJ2-1; D is uncertain. The CDR3 spans 14 residues. CDR1 and CDR2 from the germline V gene are SGDLS and YYNGEE. The V gene lost 4 bases and the J gene lost 4 bases, with 12 bases spanning the gap. The CDR3 sequence: CASSPDDWYNEQFF. CDR3 in DNA: TGTGCCAGCAGCCCGGACGACTGGTACAATGAGCAGTTCTTC. The complete variable domain, with remaining parts taken from reference TRBV9 and TRBJ2-1, reads DSGVTQTPKHLITATGQRVTLRCSPRSGDLSVYWYQQSLDQGLQFLIQYYNGEERAKGNILERFSAQQFPDLHSELNLSSLELGDSALYFCASSPDDWYNEQFFGPGTRLTVL.

The chain links TRBV10-3 to TRBJ2-1, with D possibly being TRBD1 (6 bases). The CDR3 loop spans 13 amino acids. Germline assignment: CDR1 ENHRY and CDR2 SYGVKD. Trimming left V 8 bases short and J 2 bases short, with 10 bases between. The CDR3 here is CAILWDTYNEQFF. The CDR3 region has the DNA TGTGCCATCCTTTGGGACACCTACAATGAGCAGTTCTTC.

This clonotype was counted between two and nine times. V gene TRBV20-1 combines with J gene TRBJ1-4; D is undetermined. Germline V gene data show CDR1 as DFQATT and CDR2 as SNEGSKA (reference sequence). This CDR3 is 12 amino acids long. Trimming removed 5 bases from V and 6 bases from J, with 10 bases in between. CDR3 loop: CSARTTYEKLFF. The DNA of the CDR3 is TGCAGTGCTCGTACTACCTATGAAAAACTGTTTTTT.

V usage is TRBV27 and J usage is TRBJ1-6; D is unclear. The V end was cut by 6 bases, the J end by 13 bases, with 16 bases between. Germline V gene lookup returns CDR1 MNHEY and CDR2 SMNVEV (reference sequence). The CDR3 length is 13 residues. In DNA, the CDR3 is TGTGCCAGCAGGCAAACCCCGTCGAACCCCCTCCACTTT. It is translated as CASRQTPSNPLHF.

The chain couples TRBV27 to TRBJ1-4; D is unresolved. V lost 4 bases and J 7 bases, leaving 10 bases between the germline ends. Germline values: CDR1 MNHEY, CDR2 SMNVEV (reference sequence). This CDR3 has 13 amino acids. The CDR3: CASSSSWGEKLFF. The CDR3 DNA follows: TGTGCCAGCAGTTCCAGTTGGGGTGAAAAACTGTTTTTT.

This clonotype was counted a few times. This chain joins TRBV5-5 and TRBJ1-5; D remains ambiguous. The V gene lost 3 bases and the J gene lost 4 bases, with 5 bases spanning the gap. CDR3 size: 12 residues. Per the germline V gene, CDR1 is SGHKS and CDR2 is YYEKEE (reference sequence). Here the CDR3 reads CASSSRNQPQHF. Written as DNA, the CDR3 is TGTGCCAGCAGCTCCAGGAATCAGCCCCAGCATTTT.

The V and J genes are TRBV4-1 and TRBJ1-6; D remains unclear. The CDR3 runs to 14 residues. Germline-derived CDR1 and CDR2 are MGHRA and YSYEKL. V lost 0 bases, J lost 7 bases, and 7 bases lay in between. CDR3 loop: CASSQDMANSPLHF. The CDR3 nucleotides are TGCGCCAGCAGCCAAGATATGGCCAATTCACCCCTCCACTTT.

This clonotype was detected once. The CDR3 nucleotides are TGTGCCAGCAGCTTACCCTCCGGGGCCCACCTTATTAGCAATCAGCCCCAGCATTTT. Amino acids: CASSLPSGAHLISNQPQHF. The rearrangement joins TRBV12-3 or TRBV12-4 to TRBJ1-5, with D tentatively TRBD1 (5 bases). V shed 6 bases and J shed 0 bases, with 24 bases lying between them. The CDR3 length is 19 residues.

V and J are TRBV4-2 and TRBJ2-6; D possibly corresponds to TRBD1 (6 bases). The CDR3 totals 17 residues. The germline V gene encodes CDR1 LGHNA and CDR2 YNFKEQ. Trimming removed 1 base at V and 0 bases at J, with 10 bases between. The CDR3 spells CASSQVRGTSGANVLTF. The CDR3 DNA reads TGTGCCAGCAGCCAAGTGAGGGGGACCTCTGGGGCCAACGTCCTGACTTTC.

This chain joins TRBV7-6 and TRBJ1-1; no definite D call. The germline gives CDR1 SGHVS, CDR2 FNYEAQ. V shed 1 base and J shed 4 bases, with 13 bases lying between them. This CDR3 spans 15 amino acids. CDR3 DNA sequence: TGTGCCAGCAGCTTAGAGTCGTCGCCGAGCACTGAAGCTTTCTTT. It is translated as CASSLESSPSTEAFF.

The chain is built from TRBV6-1 and TRBJ2-3; 7 positions match TRBD1. The CDR3 is 14 residues long. V dropped 6 bases and J dropped 1; count of bases not matched to a gene: 4. CDR1 MNHNS and CDR2 SASEGT come from the germline V gene. DNA of the CDR3: TGTGCCAGCAGAGAGGGGGCAGGCACAGATACGCAGTATTTT. Amino acids: CASREGAGTDTQYF.

This clonotype was recorded many times. This rearrangement joins TRBV5-4 to TRBJ1-2, with D uncertain. V lost 5 bases to trimming and J lost 2 bases, with 22 bases between them. CDR3 length: 17 amino acids. Germline V gene sequence: CDR1 SGHNT, CDR2 YYREEE (reference sequence). In DNA form, the CDR3 reads TGTGCCAGCAGTCATTCTTCGATCATCGGCGGGAACTATGGCTACACCTTC. Its translation: CASSHSSIIGGNYGYTF.